The TCR beta chain described here comes from a study of cytomegalovirus exposure and HLA in healthy donors. A word on this clone: The target antigen is unknown.

At sampling all donors were nominally healthy, likely with unrecorded immune exposures. General study findings and limits: Relative to equally common others, HLA-associated TCR beta chains showed greater clonal expansion in a later analysis. The study reported that TCR beta sequences accurately predicted HLA-A and HLA-B alleles in most subjects. Researchers reported in a later analysis that common viral pathogens appeared linked to several top clusters.

The CDR3 sequence is 14 residues long. With 2 bases removed from V and 5 bases from J, the gap between germline ends came to 13 bases. Germline CDR1 and CDR2: KGHSH and LQKENI. This PCR relied on a set of 60 Vbeta primers and 13 Jbeta primers. Generated by immunoSEQ multiplex PCR, the TCRdb table keeps only in-frame clones and is missing some. The ten top clones account for 3.8%, within a sample of around 78,000 clones. Material for sequencing was PBMCs. V gene TRBV18 combines with J gene TRBJ2-7; tentatively, D is TRBD2 (6 bases). The sequence was collected from a man between 18 and 29 years old in good health and CMV-seropositive. The CDR3 region has the DNA TGTGCCAGCTCACCAGAGGGAGGAGGAAACGAGCAGTACTTC. Translated, it gives CASSPEGGGNEQYF.